A selection of T cell receptor beta chains follows, all from one sample in a study of T-cell memory formation after mild COVID-19. Each CDR3 protein gets one entry after TCRdb re-called the 5' RACE reads with MiXCR. The sample carries under 450,000 distinct CDR3 sequences, about 22% recorded once. Sequences were obtained from PBMCs or a T cell subset sorted from them (not recorded which). The receptors originated from an adult woman who had mild COVID-19 (a few samples of this study predate the infection). Cell type and time point are not known. Each CDR3 is given with its conserved first and last residue. Each record gives: D gene, V gene, J gene, clone size, CDR3 protein, CDR3 DNA. D genes are given only for firm matches. Not every row has a clone size; where given, it reads once, few, many or a size class.

NA,TRBV7-8,TRBJ2-7,NA,CASKTGSGSYEQYF,TGTGCCAGCAAGACTGGAAGCGGTTCCTACGAGCAGTACTTC
NA,TRBV12-3/TRBV12-4,TRBJ2-5,few,CASSFGWGETQYF,TGTGCCAGCAGTTTCGGATGGGGAGAGACCCAGTACTTC
NA,TRBV20-1,TRBJ1-4,many,CSARLGPLVSNEKLFF,TGCAGTGCGCGATTGGGGCCGCTTGTGTCTAATGAAAAACTGTTTTTT
NA,TRBV4-3,TRBJ1-1,few,CASSRGTLTEAFF,TGCGCCAGCAGCCGCGGGACCCTAACTGAAGCTTTCTTT
NA,TRBV6-5,TRBJ1-5,NA,CAGADSNQPQHF,TGTGCCGGGGCGGATAGCAATCAGCCCCAGCATTTT
TRBD2,TRBV7-2,TRBJ2-7,few,CASSSRGLAGGRSYEQYF,TGTGCCAGCAGCTCGAGGGGACTAGCGGGGGGGCGGAGCTACGAGCAGTACTTC
NA,TRBV20-1,TRBJ2-1,few,CSARTSQGNNEQFF,TGCAGTGCTAGGACGTCTCAGGGGAACAATGAGCAGTTCTTC
NA,TRBV7-9,TRBJ2-1,NA,CASSYRRDEQFF,TGTGCCAGCAGTTATAGACGTGATGAGCAGTTCTTC
TRBD2,TRBV7-2,TRBJ2-1,few,CASSFPGLTMNEQFF,TGTGCCAGCAGCTTTCCGGGACTAACGATGAATGAGCAGTTCTTC
TRBD2,TRBV12-3/TRBV12-4,TRBJ2-1,few,CASSPPGLAPPNEQFF,TGTGCCAGCAGTCCACCGGGACTAGCCCCCCCCAATGAGCAGTTCTTC
TRBD2,TRBV28,TRBJ2-3,NA,CASSILAGAPYF,TGTGCCAGCAGTATACTAGCGGGAGCTCCGTATTTT
NA,TRBV7-2,TRBJ2-7,NA,CASSPRTGSVDF,TGTGCCAGCAGCCCCCGTACGGGGTCTGTTGACTTC
NA,TRBV20-1,TRBJ2-1,few,CSAREGLDLVF,TGCAGTGCTAGAGAGGGACTGGATCTGGTCTTC
TRBD1,TRBV5-6,TRBJ2-7,NA,CASSETGAHEVYEQYF,TGTGCCAGCAGCGAGACAGGGGCCCATGAGGTCTACGAGCAGTACTTC
TRBD1,TRBV7-8,TRBJ2-5,NA,CASSLVDRGIQETQYF,TGTGCCAGCAGCTTAGTCGACAGGGGGATCCAAGAGACCCAGTACTTC
NA,TRBV4-3,TRBJ2-7,NA,CASSQETAPGAYEQYF,TGCGCCAGCAGCCAGGAGACGGCTCCAGGGGCATACGAGCAGTACTTC
TRBD1,TRBV7-2,TRBJ1-1,NA,CASSYDRAANTEAFF,TGTGCCAGCAGCTACGACAGGGCAGCGAACACTGAAGCTTTCTTT
TRBD1,TRBV29-1,TRBJ1-1,few,CSGGQKNTEAFF,TGCAGCGGGGGACAGAAGAACACTGAAGCTTTCTTT
NA,TRBV5-1,TRBJ2-3,few,CASSLETATDTQYF,TGCGCCAGCAGCTTGGAGACAGCGACAGATACGCAGTATTTT
TRBD1,TRBV20-1,TRBJ1-5,NA,CSAMDRGTYSNQPQHF,TGCAGTGCTATGGACAGGGGGACTTATAGCAATCAGCCCCAGCATTTT
NA,TRBV15,TRBJ2-3,NA,CATSIRTGPDTQYF,TGTGCCACCAGCATTCGTACAGGGCCCGATACGCAGTATTTT
NA,TRBV7-8,TRBJ2-3,NA,CASSLVEADTQYF,TGTGCCAGCAGCTTAGTTGAGGCAGATACGCAGTATTTT
NA,TRBV27,TRBJ2-6,few,CASSLSRGAGANVLTF,TGTGCCAGCAGTTTATCTCGGGGAGCTGGGGCCAACGTCCTGACTTTC
NA,TRBV30,TRBJ2-6,NA,CAWSLSGANVLTF,TGTGCCTGGAGTTTAAGTGGAGCCAACGTCCTGACTTTC
NA,TRBV5-1,TRBJ2-5,NA,CASSGIIQETQYF,TGCGCCAGCAGCGGGATCATCCAAGAGACCCAGTACTTC
NA,TRBV18,TRBJ2-3,NA,CASSPPSGPGRTQYF,TGTGCCAGCTCACCACCTTCAGGGCCCGGCCGAACGCAGTATTTT
NA,TRBV6-5,TRBJ2-7,NA,CASSYSDSSGSAYEQYF,TGTGCCAGCAGTTACTCTGACTCGTCGGGGAGCGCCTACGAGCAGTACTTC
TRBD2,TRBV5-4,TRBJ2-1,few,CASSVAGGLRSYNEQFF,TGTGCCAGCAGCGTAGCGGGGGGGCTACGTTCGTACAATGAGCAGTTCTTC
TRBD1,TRBV7-7,TRBJ2-5,NA,CASSFSGQGHGTQYF,TGTGCTAGCAGCTTTTCGGGACAGGGGCATGGGACCCAGTACTTC
TRBD1,TRBV11-2,TRBJ2-1,few,CASSLRGTGNDEQFF,TGTGCCAGCAGCCTCAGAGGGACAGGGAACGATGAGCAGTTCTTC
TRBD2,TRBV12-3/TRBV12-4,TRBJ2-7,few,CASSISSGADEQYF,TGTGCCAGCAGTATAAGTAGCGGGGCTGACGAGCAGTACTTC
NA,TRBV18,TRBJ2-3,NA,CASSLRPGDTQYF,TGTGCCAGCTCACTCCGTCCGGGAGATACGCAGTATTTT
NA,TRBV7-8,TRBJ1-5,few,CASSLGRGDQPQHF,TGTGCCAGCAGCTTAGGGAGGGGGGATCAGCCCCAGCATTTT
NA,TRBV7-9,TRBJ1-6,few,CASNDGPLHF,TGTGCCAGCAATGACGGGCCCCTCCACTTT
TRBD1,TRBV18,TRBJ2-5,few,CASSGPGQGIKETQYF,TGTGCCAGCTCAGGCCCGGGACAGGGGATAAAAGAGACCCAGTACTTC
TRBD2,TRBV24-1,TRBJ2-3,many,CATSDKRGYTDTQYF,TGTGCCACCAGTGACAAGCGGGGCTACACAGATACGCAGTATTTT
NA,TRBV3-1,TRBJ1-2,NA,CASSQARYGYTF,TGTGCCAGCAGCCAAGCGCGTTATGGCTACACCTTC
NA,TRBV6-5,TRBJ2-7,few,CASRDGYEQYF,TGTGCCAGCCGCGACGGCTACGAGCAGTACTTC
NA,TRBV7-8,TRBJ1-5,many,CASSLTLDSNQPQHF,TGTGCCAGCAGCTTAACTTTAGACAGCAATCAGCCCCAGCATTTT
NA,TRBV13,TRBJ2-5,few,CASSTHEQRSKETQYF,TGTGCCAGCAGCACCCACGAGCAGAGGTCCAAAGAGACCCAGTACTTC
TRBD2,TRBV4-1,TRBJ2-7,NA,CASSQDPSGGISYEQYF,TGCGCCAGCAGCCAAGATCCTAGCGGGGGGATCTCCTACGAGCAGTACTTC
NA,TRBV28,TRBJ2-3,few,CASSLEVPPVSSTDTQYF,TGTGCCAGCAGTTTAGAGGTCCCCCCGGTTTCTAGCACAGATACGCAGTATTTT
NA,TRBV12-3/TRBV12-4,TRBJ2-7,many,CASRDGIGAYEQYF,TGTGCCAGCAGAGACGGTATAGGGGCCTACGAGCAGTACTTC
NA,TRBV7-2,TRBJ2-2,few,CASSLLGGELFF,TGTGCCAGCAGCTTATTGGGCGGGGAGCTGTTTTTT
NA,TRBV5-4,TRBJ2-7,NA,CASSLDGPTYEQYF,TGTGCCAGCAGCTTGGACGGGCCTACCTACGAGCAGTACTTC
NA,TRBV3-1,TRBJ1-2,NA,CASSPAGDRHGYTF,TGTGCCAGCAGCCCCGCAGGGGACCGACATGGCTACACCTTC